The 20 T cell receptor beta chains listed next were all sequenced from one sample in a study of beta chain features in type 1 diabetes. Expressed TCRB transcripts got sequenced, as all isolated RNA was reverse transcribed. Sequencing was performed with immunoSEQ multiplex PCR; in TCRdb, only in-frame clones are kept and a portion is missing. Of around 250,000 clones listed, 25% to 30% are singletons. Sequencing was performed on central memory CD4+ T cells from blood. These receptors were taken from a young man in good health.

V is TRBV1 and J is TRBJ1-2; the table's D call, TRBD1, has no DNA check behind it. TRBV1 is tagged as a pseudogene. The CDR3 has 15 residues. In DNA, the CDR3 is TGCACCAGCAGCCCAGGACAGGACCGGGTCTATGGCTACACCTTC. This codes for CTSSPGQDRVYGYTF.

Details on this clone: A far bigger clonotype differs at one base, so this is likely a read error. This chain links TRBV4-2 with TRBJ2-2; D remains ambiguous. With 1 base removed from V and 5 bases from J, the gap between germline ends came to 2 bases. Germline CDR1 LGHNA, CDR2 YNFKEQ. This CDR3 is built from 12 residues. The CDR3 sequence: CASSQGTGELFF. CDR3 in DNA: TGTGCCAGCAGCCAAGGTACCGGGGAGCTGTTTTTT.

The chain uses TRBV7-9 and TRBJ1-2; 10 nucleotides line up with TRBD1. Germline V CDR1 and CDR2: SEHNR, FQNEAQ (reference sequence). The CDR3 covers 14 residues. V was pared by 5 bases and J by 8 bases, with 8 bases of the junction left unmatched. The CDR3 sequence is CASSKEGQGIGYTF. The CDR3, as DNA: TGTGCCAGCAGCAAAGAGGGACAGGGGATCGGCTACACCTTC.

This clone showed up just a few times. This sequence joins TRBV6-5 and TRBJ2-3; possibly TRBD1 for D (5 bases). The germline V and J ends were trimmed by 8 bases and 2 bases, with 11 bases remaining between them. The CDR3 has 13 amino acids. Germline V CDR1 and CDR2: MNHEY, SVGAGI. CDR3 bases: TGTGCCAGCCGGACACCGGCCACAGATACGCAGTATTTT. Its protein is CASRTPATDTQYF.

This clone was seen more than once but under ten times. The chain uses TRBV5-6 and TRBJ1-2; D not certain. V gave up 1 base and J gave up 3 bases, with 7 bases separating them. This CDR3 has 13 residues. Germline V gene lookup returns CDR1 SGHDT and CDR2 YYEEEE. The CDR3 region has the DNA TGTGCCAGCAGCTTGAGGTATGACTATGGCTACACCTTC. As protein: CASSLRYDYGYTF. The variable domain in full, completed from reference TRBV5-6 and TRBJ1-2, reads DAGVTQSPTHLIKTRGQQVTLRCSPKSGHDTVSWYQQALGQGPQFIFQYYEEEERQRGNFPDRFSGHQFPNYSSELNVNALLLGDSALYLCASSLRYDYGYTFGSGTRLTVV.

CDR3 protein: CAWSTLAGGYNEQFF. The CDR3 nucleotides are TGTGCCTGGAGTACTCTAGCGGGAGGGTACAATGAGCAGTTCTTC. The genes are TRBV30 and TRBJ2-1, with 12 bases lining up with TRBD2. CDR1 is GTSNPN, CDR2 SVGIG, per germline (reference sequence). The trim removed 2 bases at V and 4 bases at J, leaving 3 bases unmatched. This CDR3 contains 15 residues.

V is TRBV11-2 and J is TRBJ2-3, with 7 bases matching TRBD1. Unmatched junction bases numbered 14, after V lost 2 bases and J lost 0 bases. The CDR3 contains 19 residues. Germline V lookup: CDR1 SGHAT, CDR2 FQNNGV. Here the CDR3 DNA reads TGTGCCAGCAGCTTAAGGGGGCGCAGCGGAGAGCCTAGCACAGATACGCAGTATTTT. Its protein is CASSLRGRSGEPSTDTQYF.

Note on this clone: The sample contains more than one DNA sequence encoding this CDR3. This sequence joins TRBV9 and TRBJ2-7; D not certain. Trimming took 0 bases from V and 0 from J, leaving 7 bases between them. Per germline, CDR1 SGDLS and CDR2 YYNGEE. The CDR3 contains 14 residues. The CDR3 DNA is TGTGCCAGCAGCGTAGCAGCCAACTCCTACGAGCAGTACTTC. Protein product: CASSVAANSYEQYF.

In its sample, this clone was seen many times. The V and J genes are TRBV5-1 and TRBJ2-1; D is unresolved. Trimming shortened V by 8 bases and J by 10 bases, and 22 bases separated the two germline ends. This CDR3 is 14 amino acids long. From germline, CDR1 is SGHRS and CDR2 YFSETQ. The CDR3 nucleotides are TGCGCCAGTACGCTTGATCCCGGCTCCTACGAGCAGTTCTTC. It yields the protein CASTLDPGSYEQFF.

The V call is TRBV30, the J call TRBJ1-2; 7 bases fit TRBD1. The CDR3 spans 13 residues. The germline V gene encodes CDR1 GTSNPN and CDR2 SVGIG (reference sequence). Germline trimming cut 2 bases from V and 7 bases from J; bases unmatched to any gene: 7. The DNA of the CDR3 is TGTGCCTGGAGTTCAGGGACAGCGGTTGGCTACACCTTC. Translating gives CAWSSGTAVGYTF.

The chain has TRBV29-1 and TRBJ2-3; D is unclear. This CDR3 comprises 13 residues. V was cut by 3 bases and J by 2 bases, with 9 bases left in between. Germline CDR1 and CDR2: SQVTM and ANQGSEA. DNA of the CDR3: TGCAGCGTTGAGGGCAGATACACAGATACGCAGTATTTT. It translates to CSVEGRYTDTQYF.

The rearrangement joins TRBV19 to TRBJ2-3; weak D call: TRBD2 (6 bases). The CDR3 runs 14 residues. V was pared by 5 bases and J by 2 bases, with 11 bases between. CDR1 LNHDA and CDR2 SQIVND come from the germline V gene (reference sequence). The CDR3 sequence is CASSGGRATDTQYF. The CDR3 DNA reads as TGTGCCAGTAGTGGAGGGCGGGCCACAGATACGCAGTATTTT.

This chain connects TRBV9 to TRBJ2-1; D gene uncertain. The V and J ends lost 0 bases and 5 bases respectively, with 6 bases between them. The CDR3 spans 13 residues. CDR1 and CDR2 (germline): SGDLS, YYNGEE. The CDR3 here is CASSVGPDNEQFF. CDR3 sequence (DNA): TGTGCCAGCAGCGTAGGCCCAGACAATGAGCAGTTCTTC.

The chain recombines TRBV29-1 with TRBJ1-5; 10 bases are shared with TRBD1. This CDR3 region has 14 residues. The V gene end was trimmed by 6 bases and the J gene end by 4 bases; junction bases not matched to a gene: 6. Germline assignment: CDR1 SQVTM and CDR2 ANQGSEA. CDR3 sequence reads: CSVTGTGVNQPQHF. The CDR3 DNA sequence: TGCAGCGTGACCGGGACAGGGGTGAATCAGCCCCAGCATTTT.

The chain recombines TRBV28 with TRBJ2-3; TRBD1 might be the D (6 bases). The germline V and J ends were trimmed by 5 bases and 1 base, with 19 bases remaining between them. The length of the CDR3 is 17 residues. Germline V gene sequence: CDR1 MDHEN, CDR2 SYDVKM. The CDR3 is CASSPLPGRGGTDTQYF. CDR3 sequence (DNA): TGTGCCAGCAGTCCACTTCCGGGCAGGGGCGGCACAGATACGCAGTATTTT.

The chain employs TRBV30 and TRBJ1-2; D is undetermined. V lost 3 bases, J lost 2 bases, and 16 bases lay in between. The CDR3 covers 15 residues. Germline V CDR1 and CDR2: GTSNPN, SVGIG (reference sequence). CDR3 residues: CAWREYLTPNYGYTF. In DNA, the CDR3 is TGTGCCTGGAGGGAATACCTAACACCAAACTATGGCTACACCTTC.

The rearrangement links TRBV5-4 to TRBJ2-2, with unresolved D. The V gene's germline CDR1 is SGHNT and CDR2 YYREEE (reference sequence). The CDR3 loop spans 17 amino acids. The germline V and J ends were trimmed by 1 base and 8 bases, with 21 bases remaining between them. The CDR3 nucleotides are TGTGCCAGCAGCTTGCCCCAGACCCGCCTTGGGGTTGGGGAGCTGTTTTTT. The encoded protein is CASSLPQTRLGVGELFF.

The chain links TRBV2 to TRBJ2-6; D call uncertain. CDR3 length: 14 amino acids. V was trimmed by 7 bases and J by 2 bases, leaving 9 bases between them. From germline, CDR1 is SNHLY and CDR2 FYNNEI. Written as DNA, the CDR3 is TGTGCCAGCAACCCCCCCGCTGGGGCCAACGTCCTGACTTTC. It is translated as CASNPPAGANVLTF.

The J gene is TRBJ2-3, the V gene TRBV11-2; D is perhaps TRBD1 (7 bases). With 4 bases removed from V and 4 bases from J, the gap between germline ends came to 15 bases. The CDR3 loop spans 15 amino acids. Looked up from germline, CDR1 is SGHAT and CDR2 is FQNNGV. CDR3 sequence reads: CASSSQTGRSDTQYF. The CDR3 coding sequence is TGTGCCAGCAGCTCCCAGACAGGGAGGTCAGATACGCAGTATTTT.

The V call is TRBV7-2, the J call TRBJ2-5; 9 bases are shared with TRBD1. J was trimmed by 1 base and V by 4 bases; bases with no gene match: 1. CDR1 SGHTA and CDR2 FQGNSA come from the germline V gene. This CDR3 has 14 amino acids. The CDR3: CASSSTGGQETQYF. DNA for the CDR3: TGTGCCAGCAGCTCGACAGGGGGCCAAGAGACCCAGTACTTC. Full variable domain (missing parts from reference TRBV7-2 and TRBJ2-5): GAGVSQSPSNKVTEKGKDVELRCDPISGHTALYWYRQSLGQGLEFLIYFQGNSAPDKSGLPSDRFSAERTGGSVSTLTIQRTQQEDSAVYLCASSSTGGQETQYFGPGTRLLVL.